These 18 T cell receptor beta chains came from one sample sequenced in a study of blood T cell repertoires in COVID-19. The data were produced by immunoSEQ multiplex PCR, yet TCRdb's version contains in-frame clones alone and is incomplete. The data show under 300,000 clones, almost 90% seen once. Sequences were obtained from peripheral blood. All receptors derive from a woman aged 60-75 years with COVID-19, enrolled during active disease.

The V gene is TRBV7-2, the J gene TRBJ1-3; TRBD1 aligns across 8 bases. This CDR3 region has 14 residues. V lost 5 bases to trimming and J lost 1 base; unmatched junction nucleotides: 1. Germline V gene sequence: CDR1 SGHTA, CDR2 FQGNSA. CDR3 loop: CASSQGASGNTIYF. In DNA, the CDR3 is TGTGCCAGCAGCCAGGGGGCGTCTGGAAACACCATATATTTT.

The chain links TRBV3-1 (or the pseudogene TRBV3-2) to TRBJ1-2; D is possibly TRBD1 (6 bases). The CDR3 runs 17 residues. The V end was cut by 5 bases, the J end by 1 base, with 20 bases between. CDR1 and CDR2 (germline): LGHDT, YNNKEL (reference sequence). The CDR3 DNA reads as TGTGCCAGCAGCAGAAAATCCACAGGGTATATTAACTATGGCTACACCTTC. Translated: CASSRKSTGYINYGYTF.

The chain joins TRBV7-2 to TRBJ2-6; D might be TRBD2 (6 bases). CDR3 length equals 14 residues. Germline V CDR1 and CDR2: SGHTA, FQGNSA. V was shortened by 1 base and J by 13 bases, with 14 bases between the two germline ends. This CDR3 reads CASSLVQVGGVLTF. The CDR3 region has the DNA TGTGCCAGCAGCTTAGTGCAGGTTGGAGGGGTCCTGACTTTC.

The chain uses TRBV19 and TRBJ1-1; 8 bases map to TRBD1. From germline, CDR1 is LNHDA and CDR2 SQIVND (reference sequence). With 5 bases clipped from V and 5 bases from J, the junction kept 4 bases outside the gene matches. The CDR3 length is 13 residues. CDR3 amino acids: CASSRQGATEAFF. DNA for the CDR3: TGTGCCAGTAGTCGTCAGGGGGCGACTGAAGCTTTCTTT.

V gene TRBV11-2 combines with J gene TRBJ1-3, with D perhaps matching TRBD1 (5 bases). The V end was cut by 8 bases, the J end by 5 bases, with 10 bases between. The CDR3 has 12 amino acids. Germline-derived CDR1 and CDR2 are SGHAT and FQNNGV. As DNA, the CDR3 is TGTGCCAGCGGGGGGACTCGAAACACCATATATTTT. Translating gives CASGGTRNTIYF.

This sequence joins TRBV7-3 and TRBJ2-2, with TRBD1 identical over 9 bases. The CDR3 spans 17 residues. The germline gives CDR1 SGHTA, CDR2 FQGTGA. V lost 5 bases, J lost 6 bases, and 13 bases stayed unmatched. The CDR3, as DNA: TGTGCCAGCAGCAGGGAGTCACAGGGGGCATATCCCGGGGAGCTGTTTTTT. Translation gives CASSRESQGAYPGELFF. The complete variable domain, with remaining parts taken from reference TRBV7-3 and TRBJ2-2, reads GAGVSQTPSNKVTEKGKYVELRCDPISGHTALYWYRQSLGQGPEFLIYFQGTGAADDSGLPNDRFFAVRPEGSVSTLKIQRTERGDSAVYLCASSRESQGAYPGELFFGEGSRLTVL.

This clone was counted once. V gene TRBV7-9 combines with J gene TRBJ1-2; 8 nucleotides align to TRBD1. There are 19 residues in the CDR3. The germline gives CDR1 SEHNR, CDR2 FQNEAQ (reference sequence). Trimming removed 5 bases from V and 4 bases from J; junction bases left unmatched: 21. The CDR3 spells CASSHESLLVQGASYGYTF. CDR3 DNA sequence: TGTGCCAGCAGCCATGAATCTCTTCTTGTGCAGGGGGCAAGCTATGGCTACACCTTC.

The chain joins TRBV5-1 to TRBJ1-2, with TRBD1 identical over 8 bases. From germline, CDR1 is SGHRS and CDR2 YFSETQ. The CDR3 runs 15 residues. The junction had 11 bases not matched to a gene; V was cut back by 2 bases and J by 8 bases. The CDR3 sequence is CASSLPSGQGYGYTF. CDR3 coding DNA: TGCGCCAGCAGCTTACCAAGTGGACAGGGATACGGCTACACCTTC.

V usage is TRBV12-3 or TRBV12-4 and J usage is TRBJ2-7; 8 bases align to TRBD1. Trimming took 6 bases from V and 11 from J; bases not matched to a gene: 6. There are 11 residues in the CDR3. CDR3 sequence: CASSGQGLKYF. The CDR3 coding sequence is TGTGCCAGCAGCGGACAGGGTCTGAAGTACTTC.

The CDR3 sequence is CASSPIRGQGNTGELFF. DNA of the CDR3: TGTGCCAGCAGCCCTATTCGGGGACAGGGAAACACCGGGGAGCTGTTTTTT. The V and J genes are TRBV6-2 or TRBV6-3 and TRBJ2-2, with 9 nucleotides matching TRBD1. This CDR3 spans 17 amino acids. Germline trimming cut 6 bases from V and 2 bases from J; bases unmatched to any gene: 10. The V gene's germline CDR1 is MNHEY and CDR2 SVGEGT.

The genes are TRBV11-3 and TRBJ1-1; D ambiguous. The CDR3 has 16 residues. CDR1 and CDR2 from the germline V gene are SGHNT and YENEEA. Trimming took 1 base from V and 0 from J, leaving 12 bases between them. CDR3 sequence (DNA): TGTGCCAGCAGCTTAGGTCAGTGGAGTCTGAACACTGAAGCTTTCTTT. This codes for CASSLGQWSLNTEAFF.

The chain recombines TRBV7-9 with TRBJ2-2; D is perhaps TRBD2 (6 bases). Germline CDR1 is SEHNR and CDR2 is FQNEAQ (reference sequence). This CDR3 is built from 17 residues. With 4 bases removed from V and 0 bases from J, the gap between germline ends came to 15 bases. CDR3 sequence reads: CASSSGPGEPNTGELFF. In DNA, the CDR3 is TGTGCCAGCAGCTCGGGCCCGGGGGAACCGAACACCGGGGAGCTGTTTTTT.

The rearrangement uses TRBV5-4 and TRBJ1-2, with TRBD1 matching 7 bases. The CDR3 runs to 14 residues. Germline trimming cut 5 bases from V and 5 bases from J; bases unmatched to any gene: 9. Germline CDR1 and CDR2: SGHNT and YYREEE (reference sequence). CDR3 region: CASSLGQDFYGYTF. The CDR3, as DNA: TGTGCCAGCAGTCTCGGACAGGATTTTTATGGCTACACCTTC.

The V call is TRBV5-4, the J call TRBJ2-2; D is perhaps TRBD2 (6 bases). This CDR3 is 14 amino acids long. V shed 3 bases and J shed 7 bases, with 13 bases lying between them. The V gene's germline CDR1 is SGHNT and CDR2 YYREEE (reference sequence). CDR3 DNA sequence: TGTGCCAGCAGCTCGAAGCAGGGAGGCGGGGAGCTGTTTTTT. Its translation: CASSSKQGGGELFF.

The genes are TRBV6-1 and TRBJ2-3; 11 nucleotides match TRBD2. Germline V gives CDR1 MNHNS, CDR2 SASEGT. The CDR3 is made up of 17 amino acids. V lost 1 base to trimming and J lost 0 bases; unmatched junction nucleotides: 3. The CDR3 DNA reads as TGTGCCAGCAGTGAAGGGGTAGCGGGGGGGAGCACAGATACGCAGTATTTT. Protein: CASSEGVAGGSTDTQYF.

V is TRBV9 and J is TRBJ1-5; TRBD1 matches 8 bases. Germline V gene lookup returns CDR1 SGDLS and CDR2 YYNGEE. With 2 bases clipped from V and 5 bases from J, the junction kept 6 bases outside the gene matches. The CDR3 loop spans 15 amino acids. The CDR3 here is CASSVYGTGDQPQHF. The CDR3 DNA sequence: TGTGCCAGCAGCGTCTACGGGACAGGCGATCAGCCCCAGCATTTT.

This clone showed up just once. The CDR3 DNA is TGTGCCAGCAGCGAGGGGCGGGGACAGGAAACATACGAGCAGTACTTC. It codes for CASSEGRGQETYEQYF. The chain recombines TRBV9 with TRBJ2-7; 8 positions agree with TRBD1. Unmatched junction bases numbered 12, after V lost 3 bases and J lost 4 bases. CDR1 is SGDLS, CDR2 YYNGEE, per germline. CDR3 size: 16 residues. Full variable domain (rest looked up from reference TRBV9 and TRBJ2-7): DSGVTQTPKHLITATGQRVTLRCSPRSGDLSVYWYQQSLDQGLQFLIQYYNGEERAKGNILERFSAQQFPDLHSELNLSSLELGDSALYFCASSEGRGQETYEQYFGPGTRLTVT.

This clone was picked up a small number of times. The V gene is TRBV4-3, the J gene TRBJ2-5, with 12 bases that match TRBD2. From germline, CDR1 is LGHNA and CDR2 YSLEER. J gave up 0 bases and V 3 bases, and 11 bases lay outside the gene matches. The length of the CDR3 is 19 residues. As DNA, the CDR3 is TGCGCCAGCAGCCAGGATACAACTAGCGGGGGGATAAACCAAGAGACCCAGTACTTC. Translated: CASSQDTTSGGINQETQYF.